These T cell receptor beta chains were read from a single sample in a study of OX40 agonist ivuxolimab in advanced cancers. Assay used: immunoSEQ multiplex PCR; TCRdb lists only in-frame clones, some missing. The sample has 36,000 or so clones, about 80% seen once. This material consisted of CD4+ or CD8+ T cells sorted from blood, taken in a trial of the OX40 agonist ivuxolimab. These receptors all come from an adult with an advanced solid tumor such as melanoma, head and neck, liver or kidney cancer. The CDR3 runs from the conserved cysteine through the conserved F or W. D genes are given only for firm matches. Clone size appears in some rows only: once, few, many, or a class for an expanded clone.

J | D | size | V | CDR3 | DNA
TRBJ2-7 | . | medium-sized | TRBV2 | CASSPGTSYEQYF | TGTGCCAGCAGCCCCGGGACGTCCTACGAGCAGTACTTC
TRBJ2-2 | . | . | TRBV13 | CASSLWGGANTGELFF | TGTGCCAGCAGCTTATGGGGAGGCGCGAACACCGGGGAGCTGTTTTTT
TRBJ2-1 | TRBD2 | . | TRBV7-9 | CASSLIGREDEQFF | TGTGCCAGCAGCTTAATCGGGAGGGAGGATGAGCAGTTCTTC
TRBJ2-3 | TRBD1 | . | TRBV19 | CASSLPQETGSTDTQYF | TGTGCCAGTAGCCTCCCCCAGGAGACAGGGAGCACAGATACGCAGTATTTT
TRBJ2-1 | TRBD2 | . | TRBV10-2 | CASRLAGGPYTTYNEQFF | TGCGCCAGCAGATTAGCGGGAGGGCCTTATACTACTTACAATGAGCAGTTCTTC
TRBJ1-2 | . | . | TRBV28 | CASSLGRLYGYTF | TGTGCCAGCAGTTTAGGCAGACTGTATGGCTACACCTTC
TRBJ2-1 | TRBD2 | . | TRBV5-4 | CASSLGLAGVDEQFF | TGTGCCAGCAGCTTGGGACTAGCGGGAGTGGATGAGCAGTTCTTC
TRBJ2-3 | . | . | TRBV18 | CASSRYSGDTQYF | TGTGCCAGCTCACGATATTCGGGAGATACGCAGTATTTT
TRBJ1-2 | TRBD1 | once | TRBV7-9 | CASSFGTDLYGYTF | TGTGCCAGCAGCTTCGGGACAGATCTCTATGGCTACACCTTC
TRBJ2-7 | . | . | TRBV5-6 | CASSTAGFTSSYEQYF | TGTGCCAGCAGCACAGCAGGGTTTACCAGCTCCTACGAGCAGTACTTC
TRBJ1-5 | . | once | TRBV19 | CASSSRGYSNQPQHF | TGTGCCAGTAGTTCCCGGGGCTATAGCAATCAGCCCCAGCATTTT
TRBJ2-3 | . | . | TRBV7-9 | CASSVFKGTDTQYF | TGTGCCAGCAGCGTTTTTAAGGGCACAGATACGCAGTATTTT
TRBJ2-1 | . | . | TRBV6-1 | CASWYREGDEQFF | TGTGCCAGCTGGTATCGTGAGGGGGATGAGCAGTTCTTC
TRBJ1-4 | . | . | TRBV28 | CASSRFREAPNEKLFF | TGTGCCAGCAGTCGGTTCAGGGAGGCCCCTAATGAAAAACTGTTTTTT
TRBJ2-1 | . | . | TRBV4-1 | CASSQRDTSSYNEQFF | TGCGCCAGCAGCCAGAGGGACACGAGCTCCTACAATGAGCAGTTCTTC
TRBJ2-3 | . | . | TRBV7-8 | CASSLVGSTDTQYF | TGTGCCAGCAGCTTAGTGGGTAGCACAGATACGCAGTATTTT
TRBJ2-7 | TRBD1 | . | TRBV7-6 | CASSSPGQLEQYF | TGTGCCAGCAGCTCACCGGGACAGCTCGAGCAGTACTTC
TRBJ1-4 | . | few | TRBV6-6 | CASSPRTDNNEKLFF | TGTGCCAGCAGCCCTCGAACGGACAATAATGAAAAACTGTTTTTT
TRBJ2-7 | . | . | TRBV11-2 | CASSPEIGASYEQYF | TGTGCCAGCAGCCCCGAGATCGGTGCCTCCTACGAGCAGTACTTC
TRBJ2-7 | . | few | TRBV5-6 | CASSLEWGGYEYEQYF | TGTGCCAGCAGCTTGGAATGGGGGGGCTACGAGTACGAGCAGTACTTC
TRBJ2-7 | . | . | TRBV6-1 | CASSVGVVEQYF | TGTGCCAGCAGTGTGGGAGTGGTCGAGCAGTACTTC
TRBJ2-1 | TRBD2 | . | TRBV9 | CASSLRLAGGPHNEQFF | TGTGCCAGCAGCTTGCGACTAGCGGGGGGGCCCCACAATGAGCAGTTCTTC
TRBJ1-4 | . | . | TRBV4-1 | CASSHNGEKLFF | TGCGCCAGCAGCCATAATGGGGAAAAACTGTTTTTT
TRBJ2-7 | . | . | TRBV28 | CASSSTVSYEQYF | TGTGCCAGCAGTTCGACAGTTTCCTACGAGCAGTACTTC
TRBJ1-5 | . | . | TRBV14 | CASSQDANQPQHF | TGTGCCAGCAGCCAAGATGCAAATCAGCCCCAGCATTTT
TRBJ1-1 | . | once | TRBV27 | CASSWGGGRAEAFF | TGTGCCAGCAGTTGGGGTGGGGGTAGGGCTGAAGCTTTCTTT
TRBJ2-2 | TRBD2 | . | TRBV5-1 | CASSSDSGLNTGELFF | TGCGCCAGCAGCTCGGATAGCGGGTTGAACACCGGGGAGCTGTTTTTT
TRBJ2-3 | . | . | TRBV9 | CASSLRDTWTDTQYF | TGTGCCAGCAGCCTACGGGATACCTGGACAGATACGCAGTATTTT
TRBJ2-1 | TRBD2 | . | TRBV10-2 | CASSPAGGGGYNEQFF | TGCGCCAGCAGCCCCGCTGGTGGGGGGGGGTACAATGAGCAGTTCTTC
TRBJ2-7 | . | . | TRBV28 | CASRRDTSSSYEQYF | TGTGCCAGCAGACGAGACACGTCGAGCTCCTACGAGCAGTACTTC
TRBJ2-3 | TRBD1 | . | TRBV7-6 | CATGTDSTDTQYF | TGTGCCACCGGGACAGACTCCACAGATACGCAGTATTTT